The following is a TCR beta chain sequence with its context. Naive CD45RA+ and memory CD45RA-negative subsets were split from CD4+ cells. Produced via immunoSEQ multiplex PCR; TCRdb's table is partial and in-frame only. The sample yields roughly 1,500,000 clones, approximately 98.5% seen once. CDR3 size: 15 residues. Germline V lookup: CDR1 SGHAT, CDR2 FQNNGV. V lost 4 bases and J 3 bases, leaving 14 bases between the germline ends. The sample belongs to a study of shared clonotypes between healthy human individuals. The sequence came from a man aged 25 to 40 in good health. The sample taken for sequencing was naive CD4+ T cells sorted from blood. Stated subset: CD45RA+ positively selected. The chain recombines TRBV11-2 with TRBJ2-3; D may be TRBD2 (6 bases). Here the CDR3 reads CASSSFSGGTDTQYF. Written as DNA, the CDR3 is TGTGCCAGCAGCTCATTTAGCGGAGGTACAGATACGCAGTATTTT.